This TCR beta chain was obtained from a study of blood T cell repertoires in COVID-19. The overall study: The samples span acute and convalescent COVID-19 from the United States, Italy and Spain. T cells, B-cell-depleted T cells, or PBMCs supplied cDNA or gDNA.

Trimming took off 4 bases at V and 0 bases at J, with 10 bases between the two ends. There are 15 residues in the CDR3. Germline CDR1 and CDR2: SGHRS and YFSETQ. In the study's own analysis: From reference gene primer amplification, estimates of nucleated cell counts were derived. TCRdb's copy holds only in-frame clones and misses some; the assay was immunoSEQ multiplex PCR. For V, J and clone size, that table is used; D and trimming come from the DNA. The profile shows around 270,000 clones, roughly 90% of them singletons. The clonotype originates from a man in his 60s who had recovered from COVID-19. Sequences were obtained from peripheral blood. The rearrangement uses TRBV5-1 and TRBJ2-2; D not resolved. The CDR3, as DNA: TGCGCCAGCAGCATCTCCCCCGCGAACACCGGGGAGCTGTTTTTT. Translating gives CASSISPANTGELFF.